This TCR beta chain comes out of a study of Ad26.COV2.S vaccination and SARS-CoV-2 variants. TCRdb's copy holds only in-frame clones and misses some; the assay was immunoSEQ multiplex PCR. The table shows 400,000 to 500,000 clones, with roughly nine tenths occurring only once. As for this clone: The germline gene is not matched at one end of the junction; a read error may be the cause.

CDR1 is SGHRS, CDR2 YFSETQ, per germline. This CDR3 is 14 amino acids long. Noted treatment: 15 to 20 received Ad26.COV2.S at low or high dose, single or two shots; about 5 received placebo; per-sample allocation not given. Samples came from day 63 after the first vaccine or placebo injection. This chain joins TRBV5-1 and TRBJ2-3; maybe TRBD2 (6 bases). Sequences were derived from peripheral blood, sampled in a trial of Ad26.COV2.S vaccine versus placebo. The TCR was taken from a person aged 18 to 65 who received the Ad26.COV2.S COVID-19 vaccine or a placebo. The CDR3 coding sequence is TGCGCCAGCGGCTTAGGGACTAGCACAGATACGCAGTATTTT. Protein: CASGLGTSTDTQYF.